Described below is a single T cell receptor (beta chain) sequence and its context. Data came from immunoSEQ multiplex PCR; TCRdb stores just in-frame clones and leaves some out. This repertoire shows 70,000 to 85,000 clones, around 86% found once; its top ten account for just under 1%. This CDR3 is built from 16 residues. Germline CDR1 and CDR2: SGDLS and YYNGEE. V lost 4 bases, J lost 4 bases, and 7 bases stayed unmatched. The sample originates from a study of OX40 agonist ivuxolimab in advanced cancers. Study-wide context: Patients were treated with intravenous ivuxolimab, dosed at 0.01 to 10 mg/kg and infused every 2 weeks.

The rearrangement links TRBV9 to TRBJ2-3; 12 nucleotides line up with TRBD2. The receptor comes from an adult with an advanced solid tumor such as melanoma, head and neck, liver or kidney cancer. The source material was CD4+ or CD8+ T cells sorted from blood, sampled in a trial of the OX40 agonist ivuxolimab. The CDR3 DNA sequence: TGTGCCAGCAGCCCAAGACTAGCGGGAGCTGCAGATACGCAGTATTTT. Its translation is CASSPRLAGAADTQYF.